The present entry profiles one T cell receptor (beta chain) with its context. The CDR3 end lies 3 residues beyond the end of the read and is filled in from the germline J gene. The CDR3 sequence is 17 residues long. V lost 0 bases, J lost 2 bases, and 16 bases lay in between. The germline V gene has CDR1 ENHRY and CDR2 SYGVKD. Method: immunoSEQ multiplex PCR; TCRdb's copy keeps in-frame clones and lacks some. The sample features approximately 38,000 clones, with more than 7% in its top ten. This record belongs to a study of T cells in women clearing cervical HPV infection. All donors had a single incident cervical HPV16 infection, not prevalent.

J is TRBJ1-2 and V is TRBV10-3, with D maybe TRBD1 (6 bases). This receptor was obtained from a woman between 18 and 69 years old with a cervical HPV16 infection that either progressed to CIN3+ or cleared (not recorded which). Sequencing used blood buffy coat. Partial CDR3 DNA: TGTGCCATCAGTGAGTCGCTGGCACCGACAGGAAACTATGGC. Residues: CAISESLAPTGNYG. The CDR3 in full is CAISESLAPTGNYGYTF.